This TCR beta chain was sequenced in a study of CD8 T cells in ankylosing spondylitis. TCRdb ran MiXCR on the 5' RACE reads and lists one entry per CDR3 protein. The sample shows more than 150,000 distinct CDR3 sequences, roughly 11% of them seen only once. There are many counts of this clonotype. V lost 1 base, J lost 1 base, and 8 bases lay in between. Germline V lookup: CDR1 SGHRS, CDR2 YFSETQ. The CDR3 covers 15 residues. This chain uses TRBV5-1 with TRBJ2-2; D gene uncertain. The origin of this receptor is a male donor with ankylosing spondylitis or in good health (not recorded which). The sample comprised blood, either unsorted or a sorted T cell fraction (not recorded which). The DNA for the CDR3 is TGCGCCAGCAGCTTGTTCCCGGGGAACACCGGGGAGCTGTTTTTT. Translation gives CASSLFPGNTGELFF.